The T cell receptor beta chain described here comes from a study of CDR3 diversity in severe acne. This CDR3 spans 16 amino acids. V lost 0 bases, J lost 1 base, and 11 bases lay in between. Germline loops: CDR1 SGHAT, CDR2 FQNNGV. TCRdb processed the PCR reads anew with MiXCR; each CDR3 protein has one entry. This table has more than 80,000 distinct CDR3 sequences, around 50% appearing once. This clonotype appeared many times. This TCR was sampled from a male donor with severe acne vulgaris. The chain links TRBV11-2 to TRBJ2-3; the D gene could be TRBD1 or TRBD2 (5 bases each). Input material: blood. The CDR3 DNA sequence: TGTGCCAGCAGCTTAGAAACGGGACCACGCACAGATACGCAGTATTTT. Translation gives CASSLETGPRTDTQYF.